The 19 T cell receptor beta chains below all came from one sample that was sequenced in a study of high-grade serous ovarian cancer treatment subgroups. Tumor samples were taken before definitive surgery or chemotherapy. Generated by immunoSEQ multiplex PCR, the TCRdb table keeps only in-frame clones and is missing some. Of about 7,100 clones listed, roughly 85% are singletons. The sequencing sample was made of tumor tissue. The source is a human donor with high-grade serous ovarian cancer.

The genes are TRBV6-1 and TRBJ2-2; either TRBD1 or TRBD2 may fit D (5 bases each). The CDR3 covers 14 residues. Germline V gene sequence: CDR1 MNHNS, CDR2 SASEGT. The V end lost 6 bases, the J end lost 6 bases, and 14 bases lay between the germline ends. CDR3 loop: CASRGRTLAGELFF. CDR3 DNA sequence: TGTGCCAGCAGGGGACGGACCCTGGCCGGGGAGCTGTTTTTT.

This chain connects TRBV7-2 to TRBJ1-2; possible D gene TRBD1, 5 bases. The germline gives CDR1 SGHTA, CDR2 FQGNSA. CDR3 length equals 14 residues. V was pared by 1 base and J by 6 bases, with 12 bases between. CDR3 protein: CASSLGQTLNGYTF. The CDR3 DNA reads TGTGCCAGCAGCTTAGGACAGACTTTAAATGGCTACACCTTC. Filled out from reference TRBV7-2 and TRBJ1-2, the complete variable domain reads GAGVSQSPSNKVTEKGKDVELRCDPISGHTALYWYRQSLGQGLEFLIYFQGNSAPDKSGLPSDRFSAERTGGSVSTLTIQRTQQEDSAVYLCASSLGQTLNGYTFGSGTRLTVV.

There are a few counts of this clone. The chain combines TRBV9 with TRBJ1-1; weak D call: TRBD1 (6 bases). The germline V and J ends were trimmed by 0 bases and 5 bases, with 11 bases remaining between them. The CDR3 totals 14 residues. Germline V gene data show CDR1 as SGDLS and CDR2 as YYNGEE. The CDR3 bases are TGTGCCAGCAGCGTAGCACCACAGGGTACTGAAGCTTTCTTT. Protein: CASSVAPQGTEAFF.

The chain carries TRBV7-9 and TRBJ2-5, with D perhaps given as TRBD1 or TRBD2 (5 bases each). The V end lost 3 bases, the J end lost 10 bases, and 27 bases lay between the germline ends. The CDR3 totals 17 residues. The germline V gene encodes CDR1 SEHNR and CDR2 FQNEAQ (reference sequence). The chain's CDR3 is CASSFEFGTFQPQLQYF. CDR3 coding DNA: TGTGCCAGCAGCTTTGAGTTTGGGACCTTTCAGCCCCAGCTCCAGTACTTC.

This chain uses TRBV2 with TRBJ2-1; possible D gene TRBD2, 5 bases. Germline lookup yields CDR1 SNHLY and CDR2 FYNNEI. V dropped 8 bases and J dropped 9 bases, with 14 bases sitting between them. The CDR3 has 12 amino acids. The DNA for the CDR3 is TGTGCCAGCTTGAAACTAGACCCTGAGCAGTTCTTC. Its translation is CASLKLDPEQFF.

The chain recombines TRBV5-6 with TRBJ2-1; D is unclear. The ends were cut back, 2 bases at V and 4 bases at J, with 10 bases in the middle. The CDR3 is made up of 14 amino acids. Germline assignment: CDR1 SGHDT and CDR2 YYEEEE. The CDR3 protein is CASSFGSHYNEQFF. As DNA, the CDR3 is TGTGCCAGCAGCTTCGGCAGCCATTACAATGAGCAGTTCTTC.

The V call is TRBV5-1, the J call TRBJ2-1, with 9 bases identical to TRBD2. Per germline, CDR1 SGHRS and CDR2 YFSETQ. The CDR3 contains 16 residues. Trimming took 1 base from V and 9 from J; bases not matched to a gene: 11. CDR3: CASSLTLAGAGGEQFF. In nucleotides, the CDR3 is TGCGCCAGCAGCTTGACACTAGCGGGCGCAGGGGGTGAGCAGTTCTTC. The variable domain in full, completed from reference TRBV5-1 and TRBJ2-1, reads KAGVTQTPRYLIKTRGQQVTLSCSPISGHRSVSWYQQTPGQGLQFLFEYFSETQRNKGNFPGRFSGRQFSNSRSEMNVSTLELGDSALYLCASSLTLAGAGGEQFFGPGTRLTVL.

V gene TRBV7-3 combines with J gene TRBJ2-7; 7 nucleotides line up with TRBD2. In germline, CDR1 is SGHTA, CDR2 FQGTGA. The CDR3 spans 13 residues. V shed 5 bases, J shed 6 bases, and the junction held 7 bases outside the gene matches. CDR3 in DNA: TGTGCCAGCAGCCCCCGGGGAGGGTTCGAGCAGTACTTC. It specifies CASSPRGGFEQYF.

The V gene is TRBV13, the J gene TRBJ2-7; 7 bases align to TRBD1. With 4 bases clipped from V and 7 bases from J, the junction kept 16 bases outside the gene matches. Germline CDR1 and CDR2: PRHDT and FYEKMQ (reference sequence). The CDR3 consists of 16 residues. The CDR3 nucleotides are TGTGCCAGCAGCTCCCGCTTAGGGGGCGCTTCTAGAGAGCAGTACTTC. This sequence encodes CASSSRLGGASREQYF.

The CDR3 spells CASSYDLRNQPQHF. CDR3 coding DNA: TGTGCCAGCAGTTACGACCTCCGCAATCAGCCCCAGCATTTT. The chain employs TRBV6-5 and TRBJ1-5, with D unclear. This CDR3 spans 14 amino acids. Germline V gene data show CDR1 as MNHEY and CDR2 as SVGAGI. Trimming cost V 2 bases and J 2 bases, with 7 bases left between them.

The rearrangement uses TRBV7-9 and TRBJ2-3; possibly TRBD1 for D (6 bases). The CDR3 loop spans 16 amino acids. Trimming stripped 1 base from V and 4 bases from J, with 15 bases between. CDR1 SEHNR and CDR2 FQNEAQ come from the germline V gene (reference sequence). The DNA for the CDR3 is TGTGCCAGCAGCTTAGGTAACAGGGTTAGCGCAGATACGCAGTATTTT. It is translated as CASSLGNRVSADTQYF.

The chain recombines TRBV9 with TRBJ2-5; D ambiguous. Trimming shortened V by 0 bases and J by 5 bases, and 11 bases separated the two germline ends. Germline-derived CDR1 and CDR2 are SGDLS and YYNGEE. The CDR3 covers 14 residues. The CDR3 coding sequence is TGTGCCAGCAGCGTAGCAGCCCATATGGAGACCCAGTACTTC. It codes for CASSVAAHMETQYF.

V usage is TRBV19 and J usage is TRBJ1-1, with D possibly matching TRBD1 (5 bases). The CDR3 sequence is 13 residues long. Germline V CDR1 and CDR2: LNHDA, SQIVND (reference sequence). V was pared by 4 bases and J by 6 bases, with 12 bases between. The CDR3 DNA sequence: TGTGCCAGTAGTACCCAACAAGGGGCTGAAGCTTTCTTT. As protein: CASSTQQGAEAFF.

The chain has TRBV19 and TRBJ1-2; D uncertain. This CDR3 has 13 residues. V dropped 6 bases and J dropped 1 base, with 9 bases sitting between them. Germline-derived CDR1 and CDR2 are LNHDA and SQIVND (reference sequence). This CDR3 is CASSLKINYGYTF. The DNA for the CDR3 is TGTGCCAGTAGCCTCAAAATTAACTATGGCTACACCTTC.

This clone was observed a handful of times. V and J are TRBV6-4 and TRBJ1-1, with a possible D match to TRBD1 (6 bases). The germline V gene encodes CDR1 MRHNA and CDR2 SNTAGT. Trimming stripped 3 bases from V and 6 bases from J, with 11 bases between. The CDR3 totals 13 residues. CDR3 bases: TGTGCCAGCAGTGAGGACAGTAGGGCTGAAGCTTTCTTT. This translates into CASSEDSRAEAFF.

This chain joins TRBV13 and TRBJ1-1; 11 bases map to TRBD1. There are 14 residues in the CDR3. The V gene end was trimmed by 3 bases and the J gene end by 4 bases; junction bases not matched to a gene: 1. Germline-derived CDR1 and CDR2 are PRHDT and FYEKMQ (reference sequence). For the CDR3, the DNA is TGTGCCAGCAGCTTCGGGACAGGGGGCACTGAAGCTTTCTTT. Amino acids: CASSFGTGGTEAFF.

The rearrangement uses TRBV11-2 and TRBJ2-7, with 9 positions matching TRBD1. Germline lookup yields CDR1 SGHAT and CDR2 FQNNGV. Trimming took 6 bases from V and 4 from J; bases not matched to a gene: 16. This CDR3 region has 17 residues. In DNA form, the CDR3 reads TGTGCCAGCAGTCACTACCCAGGGACAGGGTCCAAATACGAGCAGTACTTC. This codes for CASSHYPGTGSKYEQYF.

CDR3 region: CASNLGGVYTF. As DNA, the CDR3 is TGTGCCAGCAATCTGGGGGGTGTCTACACCTTC. The chain carries TRBV6-6 and TRBJ1-2, with D possibly being TRBD1 (5 bases). This CDR3 comprises 11 residues. V was trimmed by 7 bases and J by 10 bases, leaving 13 bases between them. CDR1 and CDR2 (germline): MNHNY, SVGAGI (reference sequence).

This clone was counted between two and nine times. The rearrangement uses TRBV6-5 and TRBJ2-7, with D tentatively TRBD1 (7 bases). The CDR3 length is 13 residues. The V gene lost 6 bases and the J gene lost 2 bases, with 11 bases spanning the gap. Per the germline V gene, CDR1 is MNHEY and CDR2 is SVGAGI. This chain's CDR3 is CASRAGGTYEQYF. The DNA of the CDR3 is TGTGCCAGCAGAGCAGGGGGGACCTACGAGCAGTACTTC.